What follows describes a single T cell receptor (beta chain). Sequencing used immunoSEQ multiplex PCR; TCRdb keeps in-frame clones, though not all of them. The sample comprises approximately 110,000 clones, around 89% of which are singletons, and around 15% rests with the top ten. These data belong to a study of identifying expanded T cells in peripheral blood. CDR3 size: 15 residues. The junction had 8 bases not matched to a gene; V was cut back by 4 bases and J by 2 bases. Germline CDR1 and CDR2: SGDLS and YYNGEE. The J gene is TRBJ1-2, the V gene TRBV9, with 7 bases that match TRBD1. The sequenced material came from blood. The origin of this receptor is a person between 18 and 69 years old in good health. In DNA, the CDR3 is TGTGCCAGCAGCACTCTTGGGACAGTAAACTATGGCTACACCTTC. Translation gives CASSTLGTVNYGYTF.